One and the same sample provided the 24 T cell receptor beta chains below, sequenced in a study of regulatory T cells in long-lasting Graves disease. The time point denotes: persistent/refractory GD, antithyroid drugs over 5 years with positive TRAb. After RNA was extracted from PBMCs, the TCR library was made from it. Arm-PCR of CDR3 regions with iRepertoire HTBI primers generated TCR beta libraries. MiXCR, applied by TCRdb to the multiplex PCR reads, yields one record per CDR3 protein. In the table there are 700,000 or so distinct CDR3 sequences, 25% to 35% of which are singletons. The sequencing used peripheral blood mononuclear cells (PBMCs), collected when the disease was refractory, from a patient treated with antithyroid drugs. These receptors were obtained from a female donor with Graves disease.

V and J are TRBV6-1 and TRBJ2-2; TRBD1 might be the D (6 bases). The CDR3 has 16 residues. Germline CDR1 and CDR2: MNHNS and SASEGT. The ends were cut back, 8 bases at V and 3 bases at J, with 19 bases in the middle. In DNA form, the CDR3 reads TGTGCCAGCGTCAGAACAGGGAAGTTTGACACCGGGGAGCTGTTTTTT. Residues: CASVRTGKFDTGELFF.

The chain joins TRBV20-1 to TRBJ2-7; the D gene is possibly TRBD1 (5 bases). The CDR3 has 14 amino acids. Germline V gene sequence: CDR1 DFQATT, CDR2 SNEGSKA (reference sequence). Trimming shortened V by 1 base and J by 2 bases, and 12 bases separated the two germline ends. The CDR3 nucleotides read TGCAGTGCTAGAGTGAACAGGCTGGCCTACGAGCAGTACTTC. Protein product: CSARVNRLAYEQYF.

The chain carries TRBV7-2 and TRBJ1-5, with D possibly being TRBD1 (5 bases). The CDR3 is 16 amino acids. CDR1 is SGHTA and CDR2 is FQGNSA in the germline V gene. V gave up 2 bases and J gave up 2 bases, with 13 bases separating them. DNA for the CDR3: TGTGCCAGCAGCTTATCGGGACCCCAGGGCAATCAGCCCCAGCATTTT. This encodes CASSLSGPQGNQPQHF.

This clonotype was seen only once. This chain links TRBV2 with TRBJ1-5, with 7 bases aligning to TRBD1. V lost 6 bases to trimming and J lost 6 bases; unmatched junction nucleotides: 8. Germline lookup yields CDR1 SNHLY and CDR2 FYNNEI. The CDR3 runs 14 residues. CDR3 region: CASRFAGGAQPQHF. The CDR3 nucleotides are TGTGCCAGCAGGTTCGCAGGGGGAGCTCAGCCCCAGCATTTT.

This clonotype was detected many times. The chain joins TRBV28 to TRBJ1-5; D call uncertain. V was clipped by 7 bases and J by 2 bases, with 15 bases between them. Germline values: CDR1 MDHEN, CDR2 SYDVKM. CDR3 length: 15 amino acids. The CDR3 here is CASTLEGFGNQPQHF. CDR3 DNA sequence: TGTGCCAGCACCCTAGAGGGTTTCGGCAATCAGCCCCAGCATTTT. Based on the CDR3 plus reference TRBV28 and TRBJ1-5, the full variable domain is DVKVTQSSRYLVKRTGEKVFLECVQDMDHENMFWYRQDPGLGLRLIYFSYDVKMKEKGDIPEGYSVSREKKERFSLILESASTNQTSMYLCASTLEGFGNQPQHFGDGTRLSIL.

The gene calls are TRBV20-1 and TRBJ1-1; 8 positions agree with TRBD1. This CDR3 has 15 residues. CDR1 is DFQATT and CDR2 is SNEGSKA in the germline V gene (reference sequence). Germline trimming cut 1 base from V and 8 bases from J; bases unmatched to any gene: 12. This chain's CDR3 is CSARGTGRSLPEAFF. The CDR3 bases are TGCAGTGCTAGAGGGACAGGGAGGAGCCTCCCGGAAGCTTTCTTT.

This clonotype was counted between two and nine times. J is TRBJ1-1 and V is TRBV6-1; D not certain. The CDR3 sequence is 15 residues long. CDR1 and CDR2 (germline): MNHNS, SASEGT. V lost 3 bases and J lost 4, with 15 bases in between. CDR3 nucleotides: TGTGCCAGCAGTGATAATAACTTAAGGGCCACTGAAGCTTTCTTT. This encodes CASSDNNLRATEAFF.

This clonotype was recorded a few times. The gene calls are TRBV2 and TRBJ2-7; D uncertain. V was cut by 2 bases and J by 0 bases, with 11 bases left in between. The CDR3 contains 15 residues. Germline values: CDR1 SNHLY, CDR2 FYNNEI. The CDR3 sequence is CASSESGDNSYEQYF. The CDR3 DNA sequence: TGTGCCAGCAGTGAATCAGGCGACAACTCCTACGAGCAGTACTTC.

This chain uses TRBV4-1 with TRBJ1-6; 7 nucleotides agree with TRBD1. V dropped 1 base and J dropped 7; count of bases not matched to a gene: 10. Germline loops: CDR1 MGHRA, CDR2 YSYEKL. CDR3 length: 17 amino acids. The CDR3 DNA follows: TGCGCCAGCAGCCAAGGGGGTTTACGACAGGGCAATTCACCCCTCCACTTT. Translating it yields CASSQGGLRQGNSPLHF.

The CDR3 nucleotides read TGCGCCAGCAGCTTGGAAGGGATGGGGTCTCAGCCCCAGCATTTT. Translated: CASSLEGMGSQPQHF. The chain is built from TRBV5-1 and TRBJ1-5; no firm D call. V was clipped by 0 bases and J by 6 bases, with 13 bases between them. The CDR3 sequence is 15 residues long. Germline V gene lookup returns CDR1 SGHRS and CDR2 YFSETQ.

This clonotype was detected only a few times. This chain joins TRBV20-1 and TRBJ2-5; 10 bases fit TRBD1. The germline V gene encodes CDR1 DFQATT and CDR2 SNEGSKA (reference sequence). V lost 6 bases to trimming and J lost 4 bases; unmatched junction nucleotides: 8. This CDR3 contains 14 residues. CDR3 region: CSASGTGVPETQYF. The CDR3 DNA reads as TGCAGTGCGTCCGGGACAGGGGTCCCAGAGACCCAGTACTTC.

The chain links TRBV7-9 to TRBJ1-1; D is perhaps TRBD1 (6 bases). Germline V lookup: CDR1 SEHNR, CDR2 FQNEAQ (reference sequence). The CDR3 is made up of 16 amino acids. Between the trimmed V and J ends, which lost 0 bases and 1 base, there was a span of 12 bases. CDR3 nucleotides: TGTGCCAGCAGCTTAGCACCGGGACATCCGAACACTGAAGCTTTCTTT. Residues: CASSLAPGHPNTEAFF.

This clonotype was seen many times. The J gene is TRBJ2-7, the V gene TRBV2, with TRBD2 matching over 16 bases. The V and J ends lost 6 bases and 3 bases, in that order; junction bases with no gene match: 8. Germline V CDR1 and CDR2: SNHLY, FYNNEI. The CDR3 runs 17 residues. CDR3 region: CASRPGLAGGGLYEQYF. DNA of the CDR3: TGTGCCAGCAGACCGGGACTAGCGGGAGGGGGCCTCTACGAGCAGTACTTC.

This chain connects TRBV11-1 to TRBJ2-7, with TRBD2 identical over 10 bases. V lost 3 bases to trimming and J lost 5 bases; unmatched junction nucleotides: 1. The CDR3 spans 13 residues. CDR1 and CDR2 from the germline V gene are SGHAT and FQDESV (reference sequence). CDR3 residues: CASSFLAGDEQYF. The CDR3 DNA is TGTGCCAGCAGCTTTCTAGCGGGAGACGAGCAGTACTTC. Based on the CDR3 plus reference TRBV11-1 and TRBJ2-7, the full variable domain is EAEVAQSPRYKITEKSQAVAFWCDPISGHATLYWYRQILGQGPELLVQFQDESVVDDSQLPKDRFSAERLKGVDSTLKIQPAELGDSAMYLCASSFLAGDEQYFGPGTRLTVT.

This rearrangement joins TRBV28 to TRBJ1-3; D gene unclear. Trimming removed 5 bases from V and 7 bases from J, with 15 bases in between. CDR3 size: 14 residues. Germline CDR1 MDHEN, CDR2 SYDVKM. The CDR3 is CASSPPTPGNTIYF. CDR3 bases: TGTGCCAGCAGTCCCCCAACCCCGGGGAACACCATATATTTT.

The rearrangement links TRBV6-2 or TRBV6-3 to TRBJ2-7; D perhaps matches TRBD1 (5 bases). The CDR3 consists of 16 residues. CDR1 and CDR2 (germline): MNHEY, SVGEGT. The V end was cut by 6 bases, the J end by 0 bases, with 18 bases between. CDR3: CASRAEVGAISYEQYF. The CDR3 DNA sequence: TGTGCCAGCAGGGCCGAGGTAGGGGCGATCTCCTACGAGCAGTACTTC.

V gene TRBV7-9 combines with J gene TRBJ1-5, with no clear D. The germline V gene encodes CDR1 SEHNR and CDR2 FQNEAQ (reference sequence). The CDR3 length is 12 residues. Trimming stripped 1 base from V and 6 bases from J, with 4 bases between. In DNA, the CDR3 is TGTGCCAGCAGCTTAGGATTTCAGCCCCAGCATTTT. It translates to CASSLGFQPQHF.

There are many counts of this clonotype. V gene TRBV7-3 combines with J gene TRBJ1-1, with D unclear. Germline CDR1 reads SGHTA; CDR2 reads FQGTGA. Trimming pared 6 bases from V and 6 bases from J, leaving 17 bases between. This CDR3 region has 14 residues. Here the CDR3 DNA reads TGTGCCAGCAGTTCCGGGTCGTTCTCTCCTGAAGCTTTCTTT. It encodes CASSSGSFSPEAFF.

V and J are TRBV29-1 and TRBJ2-7; TRBD1 agrees at 7 bases. This CDR3 has 12 amino acids. V lost 6 bases and J lost 2; bases outside the gene matches: 4. Per the germline V gene, CDR1 is SQVTM and CDR2 is ANQGSEA. Written as DNA, the CDR3 is TGCAGCGTGATCGGGACAGCCTACGAGCAGTACTTC. This sequence encodes CSVIGTAYEQYF.

The genes are TRBV5-4 and TRBJ2-3, with TRBD1 matching 7 bases. CDR1 SGHNT and CDR2 YYREEE come from the germline V gene (reference sequence). The V gene end was trimmed by 4 bases and the J gene end by 7 bases; junction bases not matched to a gene: 12. The CDR3 is 15 residues long. CDR3 DNA sequence: TGTGCCAGCAGCAAACCCCCCGACAGGGTGAATACGCAGTATTTT. The encoded protein is CASSKPPDRVNTQYF.

This clonotype was seen many times. The V gene is TRBV6-1, the J gene TRBJ2-7; 9 positions match TRBD2. The J segment lost 5 bases and the V segment lost 7 bases, leaving 9 bases of the junction unmatched. This CDR3 has 14 residues. Looked up from germline, CDR1 is MNHNS and CDR2 is SASEGT. The chain's CDR3 is CASTTGGRANEQYF. The CDR3 DNA reads TGTGCCAGCACCACGGGCGGGAGGGCCAACGAGCAGTACTTC.

This clonotype occurred a few times. This chain joins TRBV5-1 and TRBJ2-3, with 12 nucleotides matching TRBD2. The CDR3 is 17 amino acids. Germline trimming cut 0 bases from V and 0 bases from J; bases unmatched to any gene: 2. Looked up from germline, CDR1 is SGHRS and CDR2 is YFSETQ. The CDR3 nucleotides read TGCGCCAGCAGCTTGGGGACTAGCGGGATAAGCACAGATACGCAGTATTTT. Translated: CASSLGTSGISTDTQYF.

This clonotype was detected many times. The chain carries TRBV2 and TRBJ1-5; maybe TRBD1 (5 bases). CDR3 length: 15 residues. Trimming removed 1 base at V and 3 bases at J, with 10 bases between. Germline CDR1 is SNHLY and CDR2 is FYNNEI. Here the CDR3 reads CASSEVSGYNQPQHF. CDR3 in DNA: TGTGCCAGCAGTGAAGTGTCAGGGTACAATCAGCCCCAGCATTTT.

The V gene is TRBV20-1, the J gene TRBJ2-7, with 13 positions matching TRBD2. The J segment lost 5 bases and the V segment lost 6 bases, leaving 4 bases of the junction unmatched. The CDR3 is 13 amino acids. Germline CDR1 DFQATT, CDR2 SNEGSKA (reference sequence). The CDR3 nucleotides read TGCAGTGCCGGTGGACTAGCGGGGGACGAGCAGTACTTC. It encodes CSAGGLAGDEQYF.